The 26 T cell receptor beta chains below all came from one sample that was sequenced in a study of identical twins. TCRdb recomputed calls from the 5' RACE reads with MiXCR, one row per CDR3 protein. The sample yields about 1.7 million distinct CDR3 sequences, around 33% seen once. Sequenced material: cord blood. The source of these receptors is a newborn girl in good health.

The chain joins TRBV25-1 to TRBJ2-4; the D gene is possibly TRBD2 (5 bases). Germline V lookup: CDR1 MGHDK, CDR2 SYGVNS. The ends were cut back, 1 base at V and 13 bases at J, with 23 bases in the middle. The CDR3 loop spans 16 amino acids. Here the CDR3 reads CASSEFAGSSSYGQYF. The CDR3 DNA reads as TGTGCCAGCAGTGAATTTGCAGGTTCTAGCTCCTACGGGCAGTACTTC.

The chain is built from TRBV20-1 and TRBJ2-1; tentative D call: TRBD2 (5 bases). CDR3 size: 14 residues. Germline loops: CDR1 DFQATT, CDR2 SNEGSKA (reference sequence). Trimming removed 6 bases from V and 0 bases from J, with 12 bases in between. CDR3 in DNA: TGCAGTGCCTCCAGCGGCCGCTCCTACAATGAGCAGTTCTTC. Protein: CSASSGRSYNEQFF.

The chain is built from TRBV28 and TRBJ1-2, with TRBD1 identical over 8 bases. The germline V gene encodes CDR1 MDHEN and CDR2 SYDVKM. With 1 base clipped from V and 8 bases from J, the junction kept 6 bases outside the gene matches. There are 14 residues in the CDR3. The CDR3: CASSLSQGAWGYTF. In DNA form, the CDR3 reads TGTGCCAGCAGTTTATCCCAGGGGGCCTGGGGCTACACCTTC.

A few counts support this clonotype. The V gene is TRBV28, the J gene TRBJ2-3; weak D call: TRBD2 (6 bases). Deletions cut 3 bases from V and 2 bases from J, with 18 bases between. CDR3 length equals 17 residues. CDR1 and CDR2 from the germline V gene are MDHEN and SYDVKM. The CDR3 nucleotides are TGTGCCAGCAGTTTTGAAGTCGCGGGGAGGAACACAGATACGCAGTATTTT. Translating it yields CASSFEVAGRNTDTQYF.

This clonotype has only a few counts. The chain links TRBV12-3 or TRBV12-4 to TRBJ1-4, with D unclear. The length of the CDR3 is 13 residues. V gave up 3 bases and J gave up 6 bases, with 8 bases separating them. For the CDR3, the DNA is TGTGCCAGCAGTTTCCCCGCGGATGAAAAACTGTTTTTT. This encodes CASSFPADEKLFF.

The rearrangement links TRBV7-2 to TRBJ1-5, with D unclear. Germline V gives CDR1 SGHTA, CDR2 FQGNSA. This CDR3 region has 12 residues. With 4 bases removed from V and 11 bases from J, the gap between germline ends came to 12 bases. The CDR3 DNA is TGTGCCAGCAGCTCAGAGGTGGGAACCCAGCATTTT. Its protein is CASSSEVGTQHF.

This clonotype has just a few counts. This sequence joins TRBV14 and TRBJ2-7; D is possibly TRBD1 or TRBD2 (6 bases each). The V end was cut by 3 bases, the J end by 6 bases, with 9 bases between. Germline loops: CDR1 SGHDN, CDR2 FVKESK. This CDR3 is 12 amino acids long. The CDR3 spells CASSHGGREQYF. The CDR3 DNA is TGTGCCAGCAGCCATGGGGGGCGCGAGCAGTACTTC. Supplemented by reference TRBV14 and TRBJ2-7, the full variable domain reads EAGVTQFPSHSVIEKGQTVTLRCDPISGHDNLYWYRRVMGKEIKFLLHFVKESKQDESGMPNNRFLAERTGGTYSTLKVQPAELEDSGVYFCASSHGGREQYFGPGTRLTVT.

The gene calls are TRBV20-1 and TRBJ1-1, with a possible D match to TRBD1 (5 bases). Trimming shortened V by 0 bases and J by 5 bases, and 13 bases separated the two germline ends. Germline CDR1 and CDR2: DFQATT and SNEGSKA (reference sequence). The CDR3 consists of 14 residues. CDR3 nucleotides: TGCAGTGCTAGAGAGGGGTGGGGGTGGACTGAAGCTTTCTTT. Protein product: CSAREGWGWTEAFF.

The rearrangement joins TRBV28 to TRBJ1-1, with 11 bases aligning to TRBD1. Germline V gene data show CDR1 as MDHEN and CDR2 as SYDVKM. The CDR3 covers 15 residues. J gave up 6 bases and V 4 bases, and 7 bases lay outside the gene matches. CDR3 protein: CASSSAGTGGAEAFF. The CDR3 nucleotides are TGTGCCAGCAGTTCCGCCGGGACAGGGGGTGCTGAAGCTTTCTTT.

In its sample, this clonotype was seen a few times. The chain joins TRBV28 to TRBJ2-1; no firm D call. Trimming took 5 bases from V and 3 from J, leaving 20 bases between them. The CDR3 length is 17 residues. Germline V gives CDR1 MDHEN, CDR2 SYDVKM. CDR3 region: CASSNDLSPRNYNEQFF. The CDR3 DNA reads TGTGCCAGCAGTAACGACCTATCGCCCCGGAACTACAATGAGCAGTTCTTC.

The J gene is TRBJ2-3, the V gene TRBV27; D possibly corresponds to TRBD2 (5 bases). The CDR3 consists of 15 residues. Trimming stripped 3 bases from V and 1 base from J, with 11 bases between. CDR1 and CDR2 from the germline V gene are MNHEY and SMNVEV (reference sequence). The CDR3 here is CASSFGESRTDTQYF. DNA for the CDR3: TGTGCCAGCAGTTTCGGGGAGTCCCGCACAGATACGCAGTATTTT.

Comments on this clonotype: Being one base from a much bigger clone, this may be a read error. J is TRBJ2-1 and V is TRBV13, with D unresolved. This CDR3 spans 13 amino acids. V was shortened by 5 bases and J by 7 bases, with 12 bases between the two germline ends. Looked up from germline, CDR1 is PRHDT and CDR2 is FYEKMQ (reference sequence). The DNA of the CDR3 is TGTGCCAGCAGCCCAACAGCCTCGAATGAGCAGTTCTTC. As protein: CASSPTASNEQFF.

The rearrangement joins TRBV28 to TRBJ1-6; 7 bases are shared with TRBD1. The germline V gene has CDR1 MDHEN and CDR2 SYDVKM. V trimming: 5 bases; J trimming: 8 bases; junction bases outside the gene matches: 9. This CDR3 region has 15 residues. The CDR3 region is CASSPDREGDSPLHF. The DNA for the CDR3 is TGTGCCAGCAGTCCAGACAGGGAGGGGGATTCACCCCTCCACTTT.

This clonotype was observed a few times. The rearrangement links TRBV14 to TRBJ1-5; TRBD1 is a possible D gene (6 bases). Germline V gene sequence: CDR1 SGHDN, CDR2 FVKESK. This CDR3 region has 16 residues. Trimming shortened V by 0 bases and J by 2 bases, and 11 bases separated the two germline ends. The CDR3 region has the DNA TGTGCCAGCAGCCAAGATGGGGGCAGCCGCAATCAGCCCCAGCATTTT. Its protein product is CASSQDGGSRNQPQHF.

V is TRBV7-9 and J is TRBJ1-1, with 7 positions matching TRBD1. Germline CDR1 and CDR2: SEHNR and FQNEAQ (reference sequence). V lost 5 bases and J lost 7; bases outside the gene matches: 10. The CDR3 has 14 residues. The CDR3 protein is CASSPLQGQVEAFF. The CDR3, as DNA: TGTGCCAGCAGCCCATTACAGGGGCAGGTTGAAGCTTTCTTT.

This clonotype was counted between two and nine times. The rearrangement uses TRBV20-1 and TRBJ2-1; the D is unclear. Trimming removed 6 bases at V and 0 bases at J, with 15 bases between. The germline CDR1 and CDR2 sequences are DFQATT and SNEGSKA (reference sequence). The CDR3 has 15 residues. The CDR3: CSAPRSVSSYNEQFF. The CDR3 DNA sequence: TGCAGTGCACCCCGGTCCGTAAGCTCCTACAATGAGCAGTTCTTC.

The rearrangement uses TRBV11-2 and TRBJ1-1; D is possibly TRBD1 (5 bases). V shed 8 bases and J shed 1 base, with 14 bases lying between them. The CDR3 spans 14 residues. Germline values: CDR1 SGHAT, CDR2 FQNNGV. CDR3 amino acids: CASRWGEGNTEAFF. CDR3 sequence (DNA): TGTGCCAGCCGGTGGGGGGAGGGGAACACTGAAGCTTTCTTT.

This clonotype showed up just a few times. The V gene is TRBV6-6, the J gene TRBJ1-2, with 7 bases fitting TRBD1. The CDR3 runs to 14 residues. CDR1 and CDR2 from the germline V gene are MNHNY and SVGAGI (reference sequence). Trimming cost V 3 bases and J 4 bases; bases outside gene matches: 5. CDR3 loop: CASSYGGGIYGYTF. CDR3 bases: TGTGCCAGCAGTTATGGAGGGGGCATCTATGGCTACACCTTC.

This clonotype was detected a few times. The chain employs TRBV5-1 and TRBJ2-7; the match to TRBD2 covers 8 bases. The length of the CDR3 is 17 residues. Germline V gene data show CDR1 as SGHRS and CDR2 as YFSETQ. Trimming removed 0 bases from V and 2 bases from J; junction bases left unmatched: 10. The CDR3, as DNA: TGCGCCAGCAGCTTGGTGGCTAGCGGGCATATTCCCTACGAGCAGTACTTC. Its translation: CASSLVASGHIPYEQYF.

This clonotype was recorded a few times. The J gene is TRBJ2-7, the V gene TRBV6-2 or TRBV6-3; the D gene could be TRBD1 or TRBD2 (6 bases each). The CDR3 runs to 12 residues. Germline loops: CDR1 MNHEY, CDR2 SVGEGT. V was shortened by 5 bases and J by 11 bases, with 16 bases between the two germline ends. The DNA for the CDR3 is TGTGCCAGCAGTCCGCCCTACAGGGAGGAGTACTTC. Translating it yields CASSPPYREEYF.

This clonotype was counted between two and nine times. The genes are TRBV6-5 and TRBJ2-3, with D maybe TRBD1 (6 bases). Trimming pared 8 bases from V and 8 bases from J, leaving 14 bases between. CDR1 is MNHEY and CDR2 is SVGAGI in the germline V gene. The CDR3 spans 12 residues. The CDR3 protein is CASSQGTGTQYF. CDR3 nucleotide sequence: TGTGCCAGCTCACAGGGTACCGGTACGCAGTATTTT.

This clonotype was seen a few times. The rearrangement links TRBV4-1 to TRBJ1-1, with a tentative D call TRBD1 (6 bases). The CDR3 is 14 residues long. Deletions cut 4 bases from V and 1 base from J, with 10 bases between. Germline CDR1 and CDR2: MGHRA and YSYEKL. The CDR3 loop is CASSPRQENTEAFF. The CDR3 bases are TGCGCCAGCAGCCCGCGACAGGAGAACACTGAAGCTTTCTTT.

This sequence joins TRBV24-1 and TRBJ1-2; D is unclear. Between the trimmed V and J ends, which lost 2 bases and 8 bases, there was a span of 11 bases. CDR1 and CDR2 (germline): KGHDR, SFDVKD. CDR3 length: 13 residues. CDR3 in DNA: TGTGCCACCAGTGATTCCAACAGTGCGGGCTACACCTTC. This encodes CATSDSNSAGYTF.

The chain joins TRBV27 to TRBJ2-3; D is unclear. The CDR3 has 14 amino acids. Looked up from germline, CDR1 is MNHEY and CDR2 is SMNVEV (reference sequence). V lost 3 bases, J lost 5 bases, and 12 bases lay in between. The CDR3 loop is CASSFSFRKDTQYF. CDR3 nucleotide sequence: TGTGCCAGCAGTTTCAGTTTCAGGAAAGATACGCAGTATTTT.

The CDR3 region is CASSTQTSTDTQYF. CDR3 DNA: TGTGCCAGCAGCACTCAGACTAGCACAGATACGCAGTATTTT. This sequence joins TRBV7-2 and TRBJ2-3; no clear D gene. V lost 5 bases to trimming and J lost 0 bases, with 9 bases between them. This CDR3 is built from 14 residues. Per the germline V gene, CDR1 is SGHTA and CDR2 is FQGNSA. Together with reference TRBV7-2 and TRBJ2-3, the CDR3 gives the full variable domain: GAGVSQSPSNKVTEKGKDVELRCDPISGHTALYWYRQSLGQGLEFLIYFQGNSAPDKSGLPSDRFSAERTGGSVSTLTIQRTQQEDSAVYLCASSTQTSTDTQYFGPGTRLTVL.

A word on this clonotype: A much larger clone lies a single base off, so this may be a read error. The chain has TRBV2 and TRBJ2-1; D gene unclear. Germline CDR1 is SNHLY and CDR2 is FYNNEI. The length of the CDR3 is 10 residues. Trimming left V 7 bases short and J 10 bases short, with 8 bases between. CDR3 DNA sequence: TGTGCCAGCACTTCCTACGAGCAGTTCTTC. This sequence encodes CASTSYEQFF.